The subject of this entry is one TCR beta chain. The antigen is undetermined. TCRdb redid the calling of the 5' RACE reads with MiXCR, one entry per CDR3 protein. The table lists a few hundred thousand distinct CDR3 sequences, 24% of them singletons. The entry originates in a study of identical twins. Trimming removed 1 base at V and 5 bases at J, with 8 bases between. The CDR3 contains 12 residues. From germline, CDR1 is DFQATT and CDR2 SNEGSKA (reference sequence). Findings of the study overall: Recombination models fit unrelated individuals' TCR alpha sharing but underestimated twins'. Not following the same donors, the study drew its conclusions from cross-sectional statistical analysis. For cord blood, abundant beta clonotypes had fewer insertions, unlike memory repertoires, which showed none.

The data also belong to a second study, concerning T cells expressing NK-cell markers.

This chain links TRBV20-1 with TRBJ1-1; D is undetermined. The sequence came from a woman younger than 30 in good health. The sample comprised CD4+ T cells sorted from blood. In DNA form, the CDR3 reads TGCAGTGCTAGAGGAAGGGAGACTGAAGCTTTCTTT. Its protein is CSARGRETEAFF.